What follows are 19 T cell receptor beta chains derived from one specimen sequenced in a study of cytomegalovirus exposure and HLA in healthy donors. Primers: 60 Vbeta forward and 13 Jbeta reverse. Generated by immunoSEQ multiplex PCR, the TCRdb table keeps only in-frame clones and is missing some. The sample carries roughly 170,000 clones, around 79% recorded once. Sequenced material: PBMCs. The source is a female donor in good health and CMV-seronegative.

This chain uses TRBV28 with TRBJ1-5; no firm D call. The V and J ends lost 1 base and 0 bases respectively, with 10 bases between them. Germline V CDR1 and CDR2: MDHEN, SYDVKM. CDR3 size: 16 residues. As DNA, the CDR3 is TGTGCCAGCAGTTTATTAGGAGACGATAGCAATCAGCCCCAGCATTTT. Protein: CASSLLGDDSNQPQHF.

This rearrangement joins TRBV29-1 to TRBJ2-5; 10 bases are shared with TRBD1. V shed 7 bases, J shed 4 bases, and the junction held 6 bases outside the gene matches. CDR1 and CDR2 from the germline V gene are SQVTM and ANQGSEA. The CDR3 is 13 amino acids. The CDR3 sequence: CSGRQGAGETQYF. In DNA form, the CDR3 reads TGCAGCGGACGACAGGGGGCCGGAGAGACCCAGTACTTC.

This clone appeared a few times. The V and J genes are TRBV20-1 and TRBJ1-2, with D perhaps TRBD1 (5 bases). V was trimmed by 5 bases and J by 4 bases, leaving 8 bases between them. The germline V gene has CDR1 DFQATT and CDR2 SNEGSKA (reference sequence). The CDR3 extends over 11 amino acids. CDR3 DNA sequence: TGCAGTGCTGGACAAACCTATGGCTACACCTTC. Protein product: CSAGQTYGYTF.

Here the CDR3 reads CASSELPQTGGRQPQHF. As DNA, the CDR3 is TGCGCCAGCAGTGAGCTTCCGCAAACAGGAGGGCGGCAGCCCCAGCATTTT. The V and J genes are TRBV10-1 and TRBJ1-5; possible D gene TRBD1, 5 bases. Germline lookup yields CDR1 WNHNN and CDR2 SYGVQD (reference sequence). Trimming pared 2 bases from V and 7 bases from J, leaving 21 bases between. The length of the CDR3 is 17 residues.

The genes are TRBV15 and TRBJ2-4; D perhaps matches TRBD1 (6 bases). The CDR3 runs to 15 residues. Germline CDR1 LNHNV, CDR2 YYDKDF (reference sequence). Trimming left V 2 bases short and J 4 bases short, with 12 bases between. This CDR3 is CATSRTDSPKNIQYF. The CDR3 DNA is TGTGCCACCAGCAGAACGGACAGCCCTAAAAACATTCAGTACTTC.

The chain is built from TRBV7-8 and TRBJ1-1; 12 bases align to TRBD1. The V segment lost 4 bases and the J segment 5 bases; nucleotides outside the gene matches: 5. The germline V gene has CDR1 SGHVS and CDR2 FQNEAQ. The CDR3 runs 15 residues. Written as DNA, the CDR3 is TGTGCCAGCAGCTCCGGGACAGGGGGCGGTACTGAAGCTTTCTTT. Its translation: CASSSGTGGGTEAFF.

The genes are TRBV7-9 and TRBJ2-7, with TRBD2 matching over 9 bases. This CDR3 spans 13 amino acids. V trimming: 5 bases; J trimming: 2 bases; junction bases outside the gene matches: 1. Germline loops: CDR1 SEHNR, CDR2 FQNEAQ (reference sequence). The CDR3 loop is CASSASGTYEQYF. The CDR3 DNA reads as TGTGCCAGCAGCGCTAGCGGGACCTACGAGCAGTACTTC.

The J gene is TRBJ2-4, the V gene TRBV29-1, with a tentative D call TRBD1 (5 bases). V gave up 5 bases and J gave up 1 base, with 15 bases separating them. Germline V gene sequence: CDR1 SQVTM, CDR2 ANQGSEA. This CDR3 contains 15 residues. CDR3 bases: TGCAGCGTTCCCTCCGATCCAGGGGCCAAAAACATTCAGTACTTC. This translates into CSVPSDPGAKNIQYF.

The rearrangement links TRBV9 to TRBJ2-1, with TRBD2 matching 13 bases. The V segment lost 4 bases and the J segment 3 bases; nucleotides outside the gene matches: 7. The CDR3 sequence is 17 residues long. Germline-derived CDR1 and CDR2 are SGDLS and YYNGEE. CDR3 sequence: CASSTRLAGGNYNEQFF. The CDR3 DNA reads as TGTGCCAGCAGCACCAGACTAGCGGGGGGAAACTACAATGAGCAGTTCTTC.

The chain combines TRBV4-3 with TRBJ2-2, with 7 bases that match TRBD1. Germline values: CDR1 LGHNA, CDR2 YSLEER. The CDR3 is 17 amino acids. V was clipped by 0 bases and J by 3 bases; unmatched bases: 7. In DNA form, the CDR3 reads TGCGCCAGCAGCCAAGATGGGACCGGGACAGACACCGGGGAGCTGTTTTTT. It yields the protein CASSQDGTGTDTGELFF.

The J gene is TRBJ1-2, the V gene TRBV2; TRBD1 matches at 10 bases. Germline loops: CDR1 SNHLY, CDR2 FYNNEI. CDR3 length: 16 residues. V trimming: 7 bases; J trimming: 3 bases; junction bases outside the gene matches: 11. Written as DNA, the CDR3 is TGTGCCAGCAATGGGGGACCCGGACAGGGGGACTATGGCTACACCTTC. Residues: CASNGGPGQGDYGYTF.

The V and J genes are TRBV13 and TRBJ2-7; TRBD1 matches 8 bases. Germline CDR1 and CDR2: PRHDT and FYEKMQ (reference sequence). The V and J ends lost 0 bases and 1 base, in that order; junction bases with no gene match: 2. The CDR3 runs to 15 residues. The CDR3 loop reads CASSLGTGASYEQYF. The CDR3, as DNA: TGTGCCAGCAGCTTAGGGACAGGGGCTTCCTACGAGCAGTACTTC.

CDR3 sequence (DNA): TGTGCCAGCAGTTCCCGGCGGGAGACCCAGTACTTC. Translated: CASSSRRETQYF. This chain uses TRBV6-5 with TRBJ2-5; D is unresolved. Per germline, CDR1 MNHEY and CDR2 SVGAGI. This CDR3 has 12 amino acids. Trimming took off 4 bases at V and 5 bases at J, with 8 bases between the two ends.

There are a few counts of this clone. Other DNA sequences from this sample encode an identical CDR3 as well. The rearrangement links TRBV19 to TRBJ1-1; maybe TRBD1 (6 bases). The germline V gene encodes CDR1 LNHDA and CDR2 SQIVND (reference sequence). The CDR3 is made up of 14 amino acids. The V end was cut by 7 bases, the J end by 5 bases, with 17 bases between. DNA of the CDR3: TGTGCCAGTACCTCGGGCAGGGGCGGGACTGAAGCTTTCTTT. This gives the protein CASTSGRGGTEAFF.

The chain carries TRBV6-1 and TRBJ1-1; TRBD1 is a possible D gene (6 bases). The CDR3 contains 15 residues. CDR1 MNHNS and CDR2 SASEGT come from the germline V gene. Trimming took 6 bases from V and 6 from J, leaving 20 bases between them. This chain's CDR3 is CASSKIQGSPPEAFF. The DNA for the CDR3 is TGTGCCAGCAGCAAAATTCAGGGGTCCCCCCCTGAAGCTTTCTTT.

The CDR3 sequence is CASSLRTGENQETQYF. In nucleotides, the CDR3 is TGCGCCAGCAGCTTGCGGACAGGGGAAAACCAAGAGACCCAGTACTTC. V is TRBV5-1 and J is TRBJ2-5; TRBD1 agrees at 9 bases. J was trimmed by 0 bases and V by 1 base; bases with no gene match: 4. Germline CDR1 is SGHRS and CDR2 is YFSETQ. The CDR3 length is 16 residues.

The chain links TRBV28 to TRBJ2-2, with D hard to call. Germline CDR1 is MDHEN and CDR2 is SYDVKM. This CDR3 region has 13 residues. V shed 3 bases and J shed 8 bases, with 10 bases lying between them. CDR3 DNA: TGTGCCAGCAGTTTCTTTATGGCTGGGGAGCTGTTTTTT. Amino acid sequence: CASSFFMAGELFF.

DNA for the CDR3: TGTGCCAGCAGAACAGGGGGCGCGGGGGCTTTCTTT. Amino acids: CASRTGGAGAFF. J is TRBJ1-1 and V is TRBV25-1; 9 bases match TRBD1. Trimming removed 6 bases from V and 11 bases from J; junction bases left unmatched: 7. CDR3 length: 12 amino acids. CDR1 and CDR2 (germline): MGHDK, SYGVNS.

The genes are TRBV7-2 and TRBJ1-1, with 7 positions matching TRBD1. Losses at the gene ends were 5 bases for V and 0 bases for J; bases not matched to a gene: 9. This CDR3 has 16 amino acids. Germline V gives CDR1 SGHTA, CDR2 FQGNSA. This CDR3 is CASSPRKGAVNTEAFF. The DNA of the CDR3 is TGTGCCAGCAGCCCACGGAAGGGGGCGGTGAACACTGAAGCTTTCTTT. Combining the CDR3 with reference TRBV7-2 and TRBJ1-1 gives the whole variable domain GAGVSQSPSNKVTEKGKDVELRCDPISGHTALYWYRQSLGQGLEFLIYFQGNSAPDKSGLPSDRFSAERTGGSVSTLTIQRTQQEDSAVYLCASSPRKGAVNTEAFFGQGTRLTVV.